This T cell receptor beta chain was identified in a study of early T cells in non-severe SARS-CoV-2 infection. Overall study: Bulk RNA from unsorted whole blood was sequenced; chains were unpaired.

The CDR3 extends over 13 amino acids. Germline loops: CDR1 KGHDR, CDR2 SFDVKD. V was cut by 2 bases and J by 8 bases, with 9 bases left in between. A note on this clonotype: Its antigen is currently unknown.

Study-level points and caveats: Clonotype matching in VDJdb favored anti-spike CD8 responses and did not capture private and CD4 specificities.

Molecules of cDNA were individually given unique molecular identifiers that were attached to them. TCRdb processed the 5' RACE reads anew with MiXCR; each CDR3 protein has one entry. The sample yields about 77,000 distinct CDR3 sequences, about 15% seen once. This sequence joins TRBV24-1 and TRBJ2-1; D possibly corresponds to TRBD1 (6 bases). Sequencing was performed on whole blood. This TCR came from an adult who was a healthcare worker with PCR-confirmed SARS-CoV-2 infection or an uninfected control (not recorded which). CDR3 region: CATSDYRAHEQFF. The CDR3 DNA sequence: TGTGCCACCAGTGATTACAGGGCCCATGAGCAGTTCTTC.